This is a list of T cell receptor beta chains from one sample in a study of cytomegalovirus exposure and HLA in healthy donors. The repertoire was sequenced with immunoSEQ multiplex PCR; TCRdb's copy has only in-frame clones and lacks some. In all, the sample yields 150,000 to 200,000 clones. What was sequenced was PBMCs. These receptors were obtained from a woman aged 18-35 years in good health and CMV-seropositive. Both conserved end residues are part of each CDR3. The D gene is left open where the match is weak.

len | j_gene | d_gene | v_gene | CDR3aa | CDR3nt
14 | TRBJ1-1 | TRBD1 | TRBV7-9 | CASSFPGGYPEAFF | TGTGCCAGCAGCTTCCCAGGGGGCTACCCTGAAGCTTTCTTT
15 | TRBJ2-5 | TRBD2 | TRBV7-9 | CASSWGLAGQETQYF | TGTGCCAGCAGCTGGGGACTAGCGGGACAAGAGACCCAGTACTTC
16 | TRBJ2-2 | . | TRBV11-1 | CASSFIGRINTGELFF | TGTGCCAGCAGCTTTATCGGCAGGATCAACACCGGGGAGCTGTTTTTT
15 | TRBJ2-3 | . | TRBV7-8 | CASSSHRISADTQYF | TGTGCCAGCAGCTCCCATCGGATCAGCGCAGATACGCAGTATTTT
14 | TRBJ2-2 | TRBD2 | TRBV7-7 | CASKLAGDTGELFF | TGTGCCAGCAAACTAGCGGGCGACACCGGGGAGCTGTTTTTT
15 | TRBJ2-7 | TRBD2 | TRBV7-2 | CASSSGLAGTNEQYF | TGTGCCAGCAGCTCTGGACTAGCGGGGACAAACGAGCAGTACTTC
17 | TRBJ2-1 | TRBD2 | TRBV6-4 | CASSEAGLAGENGEQFF | TGTGCCAGCAGTGAAGCGGGACTAGCGGGAGAAAACGGTGAGCAGTTCTTC
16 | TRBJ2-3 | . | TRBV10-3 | CAISESRSWSADTQYF | TGTGCCATCAGTGAGTCTAGGTCCTGGAGTGCGGATACGCAGTATTTT
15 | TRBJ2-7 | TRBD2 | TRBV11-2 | CASSQATSGSYEQYF | TGTGCCAGCAGCCAGGCTACTAGCGGGTCCTACGAGCAGTACTTC
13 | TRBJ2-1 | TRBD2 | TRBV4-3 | CASSQEAGPIQFF | TGCGCCAGCAGCCAAGAAGCGGGGCCGATACAGTTCTTC
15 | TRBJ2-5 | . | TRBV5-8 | CASSLRGSGQETQYF | TGTGCCAGCAGCTTACGAGGAAGCGGCCAAGAGACCCAGTACTTC
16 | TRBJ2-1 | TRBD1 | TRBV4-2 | CASSQEVQGALNEQFF | TGTGCCAGCAGCCAAGAAGTACAGGGGGCTTTAAATGAGCAGTTCTTC
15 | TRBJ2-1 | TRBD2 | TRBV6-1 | CASSEWTRRDNEQFF | TGTGCCAGCAGTGAATGGACTAGACGGGACAATGAGCAGTTCTTC
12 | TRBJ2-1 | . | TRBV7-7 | CASSLTGNEQFF | TGTGCCAGCAGCCTTACAGGAAATGAGCAGTTCTTC
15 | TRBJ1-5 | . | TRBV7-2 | CASSQGDRTNQPQHF | TGTGCCAGCAGTCAAGGTGACAGGACTAATCAGCCCCAGCATTTT
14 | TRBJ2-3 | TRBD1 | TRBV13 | CASSPTDRTDTQYF | TGTGCCAGCAGCCCCACGGACAGGACAGATACGCAGTATTTT
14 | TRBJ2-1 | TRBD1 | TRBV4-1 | CASSQTDRGFEQFF | TGCGCCAGCAGCCAGACGGACAGGGGTTTTGAGCAGTTCTTC
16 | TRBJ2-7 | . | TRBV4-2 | CASSQESRQLPYEQYF | TGTGCCAGCAGCCAAGAAAGTAGACAGCTCCCCTACGAGCAGTACTTC
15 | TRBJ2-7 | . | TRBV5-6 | CASSFRAGPTYEQYF | TGTGCCAGCAGCTTTCGGGCGGGACCAACCTACGAGCAGTACTTC
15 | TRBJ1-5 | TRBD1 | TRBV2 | CASTPWDREGQPQHF | TGTGCCAGCACCCCCTGGGACAGGGAGGGTCAGCCCCAGCATTTT
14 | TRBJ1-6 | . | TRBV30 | CAWKQWAYNSPLHF | TGTGCCTGGAAACAGTGGGCCTATAATTCACCCCTCCACTTT
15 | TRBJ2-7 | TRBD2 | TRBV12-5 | CASGLGTSGTYEQYF | TGTGCTAGTGGTTTGGGTACTAGCGGAACCTACGAGCAGTACTTC
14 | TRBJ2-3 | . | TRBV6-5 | CASGEGASPDTQYF | TGTGCCAGCGGTGAGGGCGCTTCGCCAGATACGCAGTATTTT
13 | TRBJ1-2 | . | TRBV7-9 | CASSLEGELGYTF | TGTGCCAGCAGCTTAGAGGGAGAACTTGGCTACACCTTC
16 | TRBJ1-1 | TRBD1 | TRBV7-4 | CASSLRGQRLNTEAFF | TGTGCCAGCAGCTTAAGGGGACAGAGATTGAACACTGAAGCTTTCTTT
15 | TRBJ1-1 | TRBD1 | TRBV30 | CAWSHYRGLGPEAFF | TGTGCCTGGAGTCACTACAGGGGGCTAGGCCCTGAAGCTTTCTTT
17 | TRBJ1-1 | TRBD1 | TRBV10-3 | CAIRSGTGGARNTEAFF | TGTGCCATCAGATCCGGGACAGGGGGCGCGAGGAACACTGAAGCTTTCTTT
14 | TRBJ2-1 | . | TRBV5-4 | CASRSGGAADEQFF | TGTGCCAGCCGTTCGGGGGGCGCAGCGGATGAGCAGTTCTTC